This T cell receptor (beta chain) was observed in a study of T cell responses to AZD1222 COVID-19 vaccine (dated by TCRdb to about 2021). Looking at the study overall: AZD1222 recipients whose second dose came at about 4 weeks and those whose second dose came at about 12 weeks were combined into one group, since spike-specific TCR depth and breadth did not differ between the two schedules. TCR sequencing was performed for about 250 trial participants, of whom 207 were given two doses of AZD1222 and approximately 26 were given two doses of MenACWY control vaccine. Enrollment into the trials was organized by age into subgroups of 18-55, 56-69 and 70-plus years, and those subgroups contained approximately 160, 26 and 62 TCR-sequenced participants, respectively.

Per the publication, the time point label means: baseline before first vaccination. Vaccinee samples were obtained from the UK trials COV001 and COV002, which included a single-blind randomized controlled phase 2/3 trial of AZD1222 (ChAdOx1 nCoV-19) in healthy adults. For TCRbeta chain sequencing, PBMC samples were collected from trial participants at day 0 and at day 28 after the second dose. CDR1 is given as SGHAT and CDR2 as FQNNGV, both from the germline V gene. V was cut back by 3 bases and J by 5 bases, leaving a gap of 7 bases between them. The CDR3, from cysteine to phenylalanine, totals 13 residues. The sequence is cut down to CDR3 DNA, 39 bases in frame from base 1. The CDR3 regions of human TCRbeta chains were analyzed by immunosequencing. Per the original workflow: TCRs in the repertoires were matched against a reference library of SARS-CoV-2-specific TCRs that had been generated with the MIRA antigen-specificity platform. Breadth meant the fraction of unique TCRs that were SARS-CoV-2-associated, whereas depth meant the fraction of total T cells that were SARS-CoV-2-associated. Using the MIRA data, every spike-specific TCR was mapped to the spike region that the TCR reacted to and assigned to either a CD4 or a CD8 class. Log10-transformed breadth and depth values were compared by one-way ANOVA with Sidak's multiple comparisons tests. The table comes from immuneACCESS by way of TCRdb, which keeps in-frame sequences with V and J called. Part of the clones is missing from these tables; in studies checked, under half for an unresolved V gene and the rest for unknown reasons. V, J and clone size reflect that table, while D and trimming were determined from the DNA. The sample table shows some 120,000 clones, and about 90% are seen once. The ten largest clones add up to 7.5% to 8% of the sample.

Only one count was recorded for this clone. This clone's antigen is unknown. No quality values exist for individual bases; no much larger clone is one base distant. What the work shows at the level of the full study, not this receptor alone: Because no day 14 peak-response samples were available, repertoires were characterized only after the peak T cell response. In the small 56-69-year group, the increase in depth fell short of significance, most likely because of low power. Epitopes outside the regions mutated in the B.1.351 and B.1.1.7 variants were reportedly recognized by nearly half of the unique spike-specific TCRs. Only a handful of AZD1222 recipients were SARS-CoV-2 seropositive at baseline, limiting conclusions about previously exposed vaccinees. Vaccine-associated CD4 TCRs spanned the whole spike protein, with dominant responses in regions 160-218 and 743-854. Participants were mostly white British and included more females than males, and it was suggested by the authors that clonal diversity may have been underestimated. After two AZD1222 doses, both the breadth and the depth of spike-specific TCRs were significantly higher than at day 0 and than in MenACWY recipients.

The sequence links TRBV11-2 to TRBJ1-4; TRBD1 is a possible D gene, resting on 5 matching bases. The sequence came from an adult in good health. This material consisted of peripheral blood, taken on day 0 of AZD1222 vaccination. The CDR3 is CASSFPGNEKLFF. Read as DNA, the sequence is TGTGCCAGCAGCTTTCCAGGGAATGAAAAACTGTTTTTT.